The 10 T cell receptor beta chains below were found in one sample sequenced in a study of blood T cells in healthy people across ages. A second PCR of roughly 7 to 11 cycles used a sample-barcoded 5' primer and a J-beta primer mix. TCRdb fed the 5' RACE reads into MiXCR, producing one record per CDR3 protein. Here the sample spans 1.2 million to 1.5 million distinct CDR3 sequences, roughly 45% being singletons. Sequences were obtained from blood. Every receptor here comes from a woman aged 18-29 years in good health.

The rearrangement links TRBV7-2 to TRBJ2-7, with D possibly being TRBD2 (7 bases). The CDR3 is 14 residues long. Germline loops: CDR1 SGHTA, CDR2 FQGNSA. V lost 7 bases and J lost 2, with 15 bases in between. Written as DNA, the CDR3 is TGTGCCAGCACCGCGGGGGCAGGAGCCTACGAGCAGTACTTC. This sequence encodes CASTAGAGAYEQYF.

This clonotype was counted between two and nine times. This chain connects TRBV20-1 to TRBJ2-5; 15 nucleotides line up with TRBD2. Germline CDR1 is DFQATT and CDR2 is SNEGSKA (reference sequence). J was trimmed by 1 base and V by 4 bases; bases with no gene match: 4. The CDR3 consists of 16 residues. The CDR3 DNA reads TGCAGTGCTACCCGGACTAGCGGGGGGGGCCAAGAGACCCAGTACTTC. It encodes CSATRTSGGGQETQYF.

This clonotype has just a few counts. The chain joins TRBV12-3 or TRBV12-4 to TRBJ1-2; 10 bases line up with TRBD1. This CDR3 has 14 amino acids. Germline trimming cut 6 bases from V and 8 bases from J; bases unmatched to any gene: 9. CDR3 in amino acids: CASSRQGAMGGYTF. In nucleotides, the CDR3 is TGTGCCAGCAGCAGACAGGGGGCAATGGGGGGCTACACCTTC.

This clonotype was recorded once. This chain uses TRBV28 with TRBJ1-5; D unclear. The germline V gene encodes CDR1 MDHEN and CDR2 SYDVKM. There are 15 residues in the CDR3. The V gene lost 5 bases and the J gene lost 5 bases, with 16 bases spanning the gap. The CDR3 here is CASSAHPGFDQPQHF. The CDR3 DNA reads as TGTGCCAGCAGTGCACACCCGGGGTTTGATCAGCCCCAGCATTTT.

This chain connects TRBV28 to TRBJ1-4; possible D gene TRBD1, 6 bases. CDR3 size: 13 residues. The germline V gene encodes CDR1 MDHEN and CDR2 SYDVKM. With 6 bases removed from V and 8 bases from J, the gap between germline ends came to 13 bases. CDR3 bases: TGTGCCAGCAGAAAGGGGGTCCGAGAAAAACTGTTTTTT. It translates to CASRKGVREKLFF.

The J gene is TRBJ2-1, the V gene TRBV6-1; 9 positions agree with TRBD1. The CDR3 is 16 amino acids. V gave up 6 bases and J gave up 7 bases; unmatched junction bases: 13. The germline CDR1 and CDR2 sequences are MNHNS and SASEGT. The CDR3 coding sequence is TGTGCCAGCAGAAGAAAGGGACAGGGTAATGCGAATGAGCAGTTCTTC. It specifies CASRRKGQGNANEQFF.

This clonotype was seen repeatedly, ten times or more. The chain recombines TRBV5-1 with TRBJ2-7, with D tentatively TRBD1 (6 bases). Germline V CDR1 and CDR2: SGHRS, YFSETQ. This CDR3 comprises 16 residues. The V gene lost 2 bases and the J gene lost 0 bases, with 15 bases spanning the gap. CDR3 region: CASSFTGPSSSYEQYF. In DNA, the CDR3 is TGCGCCAGCAGCTTCACAGGGCCCTCGAGCTCCTACGAGCAGTACTTC.

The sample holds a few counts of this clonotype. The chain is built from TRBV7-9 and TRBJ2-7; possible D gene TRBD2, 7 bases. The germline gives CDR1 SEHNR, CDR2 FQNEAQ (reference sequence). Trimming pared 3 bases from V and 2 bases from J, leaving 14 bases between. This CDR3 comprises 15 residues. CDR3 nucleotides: TGTGCCAGCAGCTTGAGGGGGGGGAGTCCCTACGAGCAGTACTTC. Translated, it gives CASSLRGGSPYEQYF.

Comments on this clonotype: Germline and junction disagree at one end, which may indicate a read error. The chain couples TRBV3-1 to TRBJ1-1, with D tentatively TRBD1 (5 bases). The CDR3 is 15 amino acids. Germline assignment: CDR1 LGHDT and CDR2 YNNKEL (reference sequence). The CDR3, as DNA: TGTGCCAGCAGCCATGCGGCAGGGATGAACGCTGAAGCTTTCTTT. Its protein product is CASSHAAGMNAEAFF. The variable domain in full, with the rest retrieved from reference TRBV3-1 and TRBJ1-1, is DTAVSQTPKYLVTQMGNDKSIKCEQNLGHDTMYWYKQDSKKFLKIMFSYNNKELIINETVPNRFSPKSPDKAHLNLHINSLELGDSAVYFCASSHAAGMNAEAFFGQGTRLTVV.

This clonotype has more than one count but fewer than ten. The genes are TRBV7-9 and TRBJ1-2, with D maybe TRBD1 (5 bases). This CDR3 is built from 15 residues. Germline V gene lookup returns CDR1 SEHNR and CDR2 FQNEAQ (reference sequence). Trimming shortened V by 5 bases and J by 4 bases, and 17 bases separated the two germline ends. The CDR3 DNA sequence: TGTGCCAGCAGCGCACTCGTTGACAGCGTCTATGGCTACACCTTC. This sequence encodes CASSALVDSVYGYTF.